This T cell receptor (beta chain) stems from a study of blood T cell repertoires in COVID-19. The study recruited people aged about 18 to 89 years across around 23 US areas. Self-reported history from a screening survey and questionnaire set each donor's cohort. In the original workflow: Reference gene primer amplification gave estimated nucleated cell counts. Clones were sequenced by immunoSEQ multiplex PCR, and TCRdb holds only the in-frame ones, with some missing. The V and J calls and clone size are taken from that table; D and trimming were inferred from the DNA. The sample comprises about 150,000 clones, roughly 90% of which are singletons, and 6.6% rests with the top ten. The CDR3 is 14 residues long. The V gene's germline CDR1 is MGHRA and CDR2 YSYEKL. Unmatched junction bases numbered 3, after V lost 2 bases and J lost 4 bases.

The sequencing input was PBMCs or T cells enriched from blood (not recorded which). This sequence originates from a woman aged 50 to 65 who had recovered from COVID-19. The V call is TRBV4-1, the J call TRBJ1-1, with TRBD1 matching over 8 bases. CDR3 region: CASSQTTGVTEAFF. The CDR3 nucleotides read TGCGCCAGCAGCCAAACGACAGGGGTCACTGAAGCTTTCTTT.